Described below is a single T cell receptor (beta chain) sequence and its context. The antigen this receptor binds is unknown. No much larger clonotype is one base removed from it; base qualities were not supplied. The sample holds other DNA sequences that translate to the same CDR3. Untouched CD4+ T cells were isolated from Ficoll-separated PBMC by magnetic bead negative selection, reaching an average purity of roughly 98%. Using magnetic beads, untouched CD4+ T cells were isolated from Ficoll-separated PBMC at 95% to 98% purity, with only negligible CD8+ contamination. Peripheral blood mononuclear cells came from the buffy coats of three healthy blood donors, who served as the study's donors. Each of the three donors was CMV seronegative. The DNeasy Blood & Tissue Kit was used to extract genomic DNA. TCRB sequencing was performed on genomic DNA from sorted CD137+CD4+ cells and pre-culture CD4+ baseline samples from each subject.

Between the V and J ends, shortened by 4 bases and 4 bases respectively, the junction contains 14 bases. Taken from cysteine to phenylalanine, the CDR3 has 14 residues. Kept here is only the CDR3 DNA, which spans 42 bases and is read in frame from base 1. CDR1 and CDR2 are read off the germline V gene as SGHRS and YFSETQ. TCRB CDR3 regions were amplified with the immunoSEQ multiplex PCR using forward primers for 54 TRBV segments and reverse primers for 13 TRBJ segments. Deep resolution, with a target of 200,000 T cell genomes, was applied to the sequencing of pre-culture CD4+ samples. Amplicons were sequenced on an Illumina HiSeq System, producing 87 bp reads covering the CDR3. In the authors' own workflow: Reads were corrected for PCR and sequencing errors, and CDR3 regions were defined by alignment to IMGT reference sequences. Synthetic template pools were used to estimate counts of templates and unique rearrangements. Clonality was computed as 1 minus Pielou's evenness. The Daley-Smith estimator was used to estimate richness. Morisita's index served as the measure of repertoire overlap. A clone counted as low-abundance if it appeared in cultured samples but went undetected in the pre-culture repertoire of the same donor. TCRdb took this table from immuneACCESS and kept in-frame rearrangements with V and J called. Such tables lack part of the clones; where checked against another copy, unresolved V genes explain under half of the gap, and the rest is unexplained. That table furnishes V, J and clone size, whereas the DNA furnished D and trimming. This sample gives almost 90,000 clones in total; 86% of them show up just once. Jointly, the top ten make up 1.7% of the sample.

This sample stems from a study of T cell repertoires and HLA-DP antigens (dated by TCRdb to 2017 to 2018). At the level of the whole study: Using HeLa cells transduced to present allogeneic HLA-DP, the study set up an in vitro model of CD4+ T cell alloreactivity. Average DNA input was approximately 200 ng for sorted CD137+CD4+ samples, compared with 900 to 1,500 ng for pre-culture CD4+ samples. Compared with self, one alloantigen differed at one amino acid in the peptide-binding groove and the other differed at ten, modelling structurally similar versus dissimilar alloantigens. The three donors, two male and one female, ranged from the 18-to-29 to the 60-to-69 age band.

General conclusions and limits of the study: The naive and memory CD4+ repertoires were not analysed as separate populations. Clonality of sorted CD137+ cells was similar against both alloantigens (around 0.4) and much higher than in pre-culture samples (about 0.04). Clones undetected before culture had an average cumulative frequency of roughly 35% against one allele versus 50% to 65% against the other. Limitations included only a few donors, a non-physiological HeLa antigen-presenting system, and the use of total CD4+ responder cells.

The sample taken for sequencing was CD4+ T cells from PBMCs. Recombination joined TRBV5-1 with TRBJ1-1; the best D guess is TRBD1, with 5 bases matching. This receptor was obtained from a man aged 50-60 years in good health and CMV-seronegative. Here the CDR3 is given as CASSLPDRATEAFF. The DNA sequence is as follows: TGCGCCAGCAGCCTCCCTGACAGAGCCACTGAAGCTTTCTTT.